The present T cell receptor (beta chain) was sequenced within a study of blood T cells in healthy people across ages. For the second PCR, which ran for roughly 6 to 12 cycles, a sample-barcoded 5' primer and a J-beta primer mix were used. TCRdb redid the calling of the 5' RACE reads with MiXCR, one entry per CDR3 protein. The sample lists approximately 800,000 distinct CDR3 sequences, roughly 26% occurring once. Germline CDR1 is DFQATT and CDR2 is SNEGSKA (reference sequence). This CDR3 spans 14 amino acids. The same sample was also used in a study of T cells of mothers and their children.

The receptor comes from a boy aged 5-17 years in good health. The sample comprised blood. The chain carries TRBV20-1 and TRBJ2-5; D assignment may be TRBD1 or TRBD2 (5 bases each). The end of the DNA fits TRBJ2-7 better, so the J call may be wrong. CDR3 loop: CSATLGTEFYEQYF. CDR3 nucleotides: TGCAGTGCGACCCTCGGGACGGAGTTTTACGAGCAGTACTTC.